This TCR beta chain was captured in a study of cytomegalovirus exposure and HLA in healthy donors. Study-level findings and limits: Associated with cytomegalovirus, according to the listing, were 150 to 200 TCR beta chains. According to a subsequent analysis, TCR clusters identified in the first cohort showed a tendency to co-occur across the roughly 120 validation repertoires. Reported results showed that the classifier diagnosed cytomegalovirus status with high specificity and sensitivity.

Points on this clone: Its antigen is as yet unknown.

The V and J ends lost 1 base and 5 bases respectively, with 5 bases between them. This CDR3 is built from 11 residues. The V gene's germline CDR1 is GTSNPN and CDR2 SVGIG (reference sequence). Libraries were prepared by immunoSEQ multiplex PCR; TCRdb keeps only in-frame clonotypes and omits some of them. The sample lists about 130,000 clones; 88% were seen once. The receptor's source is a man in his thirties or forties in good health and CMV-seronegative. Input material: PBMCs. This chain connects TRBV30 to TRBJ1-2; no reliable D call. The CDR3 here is CAWSAPYGYTF. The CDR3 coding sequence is TGTGCCTGGAGTGCCCCGTATGGCTACACCTTC.